The present T cell receptor beta chain was sequenced within a study of blood T cell repertoires in COVID-19. Turning to the study itself: Both acute and convalescent COVID-19 samples were obtained from the United States, Italy and Spain.

The germline gives CDR1 SEHNR, CDR2 FQNEAQ (reference sequence). Germline trimming cut 5 bases from V and 7 bases from J; bases unmatched to any gene: 10. CDR3 length equals 15 residues. How the authors handled the data: Cell counts per sample came from amplifying reference gene primers. The repertoire was sequenced with immunoSEQ multiplex PCR; TCRdb's copy has only in-frame clones and lacks some. The V and J calls and the clone size are those of that table, but D and trimming were determined from the DNA. The sample holds 200,000 to 250,000 clones, roughly nine tenths seen once. This TCR was sampled from a man aged 60 to 69 with acute or convalescent COVID-19. The J gene is TRBJ1-2, the V gene TRBV7-9; 10 bases fit TRBD1. The source material was peripheral blood. The CDR3 here is CASSADRGRVSGYTF. The DNA of the CDR3 is TGTGCCAGCAGCGCCGACAGGGGGCGAGTTAGTGGCTACACCTTC.